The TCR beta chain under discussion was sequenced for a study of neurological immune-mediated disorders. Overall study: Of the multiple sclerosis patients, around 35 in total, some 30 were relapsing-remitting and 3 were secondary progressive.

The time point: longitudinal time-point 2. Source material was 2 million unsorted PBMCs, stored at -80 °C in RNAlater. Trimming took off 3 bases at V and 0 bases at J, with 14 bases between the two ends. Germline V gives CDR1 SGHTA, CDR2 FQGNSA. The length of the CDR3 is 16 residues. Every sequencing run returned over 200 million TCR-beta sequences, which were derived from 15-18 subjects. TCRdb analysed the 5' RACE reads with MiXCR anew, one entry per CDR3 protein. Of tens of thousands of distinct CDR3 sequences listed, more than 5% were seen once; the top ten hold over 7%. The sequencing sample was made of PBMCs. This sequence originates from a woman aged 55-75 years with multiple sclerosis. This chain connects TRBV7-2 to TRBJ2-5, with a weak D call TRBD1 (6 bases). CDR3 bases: TGTGCCAGCAGCTTCATGGGGGCATCGTACCAAGAGACCCAGTACTTC. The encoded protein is CASSFMGASYQETQYF.